This T cell receptor (beta chain) derives from a study of blood T cell repertoires in COVID-19. Across the study: Samples taken during acute and convalescent COVID-19 were collected in the United States, Italy and Spain. Sources were T cells, B-cell-depleted T cells, or PBMCs; the material itself was cDNA or gDNA.

Original methodology: Estimation of nucleated cell counts was performed using reference gene primer amplification. This table comes from immunoSEQ multiplex PCR, and its TCRdb copy is limited to in-frame clones, with some not included. From that table come the V and J calls and clone size; the DNA was used to work out D and trimming. Altogether roughly 120,000 clones are present, around 79% being singletons, with the ten largest covering 2% to 3%. The sample holds a few counts of this clone. The CDR3 is made up of 15 amino acids. V shed 5 bases and J 7 bases; nucleotides not matched to a gene: 8. The germline CDR1 and CDR2 sequences are LNHDA and SQIVND (reference sequence).

Sequencing was performed on peripheral blood. This receptor was obtained from a man aged 45 to 65 with acute or convalescent COVID-19. This chain connects TRBV19 to TRBJ2-1; 10 nucleotides match TRBD2. Written as DNA, the CDR3 is TGTGCCAGTAGTCCCAGGCTAGCGGGAGTTAATGAGCAGTTCTTC. Translating gives CASSPRLAGVNEQFF. Filled out from reference TRBV19 and TRBJ2-1, the complete variable domain reads DGGITQSPKYLFRKEGQNVTLSCEQNLNHDAMYWYRQDPGQGLRLIYYSQIVNDFQKGDIAEGYSVSREKKESFPLTVTSAQKNPTAFYLCASSPRLAGVNEQFFGPGTRLTVL.